This is a list of T cell receptor beta chains from one sample in a study of blood T cell repertoires in COVID-19. Here immunoSEQ multiplex PCR was the method, and the copy in TCRdb shows in-frame clones only, minus some. In the table there are roughly 290,000 clones, around nine tenths of which are singletons. Sequenced input: PBMCs or T cells enriched from blood (not recorded which). Receptors were obtained from a middle-aged woman who had recovered from COVID-19. Both conserved end residues are part of each CDR3. The order of the fields is CDR3 DNA, CDR3 protein, CDR3 length, V gene, clone size, J gene, D gene. A D gene is named only where the DNA matches it firmly. Expanded clones get a size class; other rows say once, few or many, or leave the size out.

DNA: TGTGCCAGCAGCTTAGGTGACAGCCTTAATGAAAAACTGTTTTTT
CDR3: CASSLGDSLNEKLFF
length: 15
V: TRBV7-9
size: -
J: TRBJ1-4
D: -

DNA: TGTGCCAGCAGAGCCGGGACAGCCGATGGCTACACCTTC
CDR3: CASRAGTADGYTF
length: 13
V: TRBV2
size: -
J: TRBJ1-2
D: TRBD1

DNA: TGTGCCAGCAGCGAAGCCCAGTACTATGGCTACACCTTC
CDR3: CASSEAQYYGYTF
length: 13
V: TRBV4-2
size: -
J: TRBJ1-2
D: -

DNA: TGTGCCAGCAGTTACTCGAGTGGAAGGAGGGAGCAGTACTTC
CDR3: CASSYSSGRREQYF
length: 14
V: TRBV6-5
size: -
J: TRBJ2-7
D: -

DNA: TGTGCCAGCTCACCACCGGGACTAGCGGCCTACGAGCAGTACTTC
CDR3: CASSPPGLAAYEQYF
length: 15
V: TRBV18
size: -
J: TRBJ2-7
D: TRBD2

DNA: TGTGCCTGCCCCAACGGACAGGGGGCGAGAGCTGGGGCCAACGTCCTGACTTTC
CDR3: CACPNGQGARAGANVLTF
length: 18
V: TRBV30
size: once
J: TRBJ2-6
D: TRBD1

DNA: TGTGCCAGCATGCTACAGGGGTCCGGGTGGGACACTGAAGCTTTCTTT
CDR3: CASMLQGSGWDTEAFF
length: 16
V: TRBV27
size: few
J: TRBJ1-1
D: TRBD1

DNA: TGTGCCAGCAGTACCCAGGGCGGTGAAAAACTGTTTTTT
CDR3: CASSTQGGEKLFF
length: 13
V: TRBV6-5
size: -
J: TRBJ1-4
D: -

DNA: TGTGCCAGCACCCGGGACAGGACCTACGAGCAGTACTTC
CDR3: CASTRDRTYEQYF
length: 13
V: TRBV2
size: -
J: TRBJ2-7
D: TRBD1

DNA: TGTGCCAGCAGTTTATGGGGACTAGAAAAAGAGACCCAGTACTTC
CDR3: CASSLWGLEKETQYF
length: 15
V: TRBV28
size: -
J: TRBJ2-5
D: TRBD2

DNA: TGTGCCAGCAGTTGGGACAGGGTCTTGTACACTGAAGCTTTCTTT
CDR3: CASSWDRVLYTEAFF
length: 15
V: TRBV28
size: -
J: TRBJ1-1
D: TRBD1

DNA: TGTGCCAGTACCCCTCGGGCTAGCGGAAGTCTTGGGGAGCTGTTTTTT
CDR3: CASTPRASGSLGELFF
length: 16
V: TRBV19
size: -
J: TRBJ2-2
D: TRBD2

DNA: TGTGCCAGCAGCCCTCCTGGGACTAGCGGGAGACTGGATGAGCAGTTCTTC
CDR3: CASSPPGTSGRLDEQFF
length: 17
V: TRBV7-8
size: -
J: TRBJ2-1
D: TRBD2

DNA: TGTGCCAGCAGCTCTGGACAGGGCAATCAGCCCCAGCATTTT
CDR3: CASSSGQGNQPQHF
length: 14
V: TRBV7-9
size: -
J: TRBJ1-5
D: TRBD1

DNA: TGTGCCAGCAGCCCAGAGGGGGTAAGGGGCTACACCTTC
CDR3: CASSPEGVRGYTF
length: 13
V: TRBV7-9
size: -
J: TRBJ1-2
D: -

DNA: TGTGCCAGCAGCCAGGACAGAGTCCAGTACTTC
CDR3: CASSQDRVQYF
length: 11
V: TRBV6-5
size: -
J: TRBJ2-5
D: -

DNA: TGTGCCAGCAGTTTCTCTAGCGGGAGTTCCTACGAGCAGTACTTC
CDR3: CASSFSSGSSYEQYF
length: 15
V: TRBV27
size: -
J: TRBJ2-7
D: TRBD2

DNA: TGTGCCATCAGTCGACAGGCGGAAATCTATGGCTACACCTTC
CDR3: CAISRQAEIYGYTF
length: 14
V: TRBV10-3
size: -
J: TRBJ1-2
D: -

DNA: TGTGCCACCAGCAGTCGGACTAGCGGCAGCTCCTACGAGCAGTACTTC
CDR3: CATSSRTSGSSYEQYF
length: 16
V: TRBV15
size: -
J: TRBJ2-7
D: TRBD2

DNA: TGTGCCAGCAGCGTATCGGGGGAAAGCACAGATACGCAGTATTTT
CDR3: CASSVSGESTDTQYF
length: 15
V: TRBV9
size: -
J: TRBJ2-3
D: -

DNA: TGTGCCAGCAGCTTTGTTGAGGAGGGGGGCTACACCTTC
CDR3: CASSFVEEGGYTF
length: 13
V: TRBV7-2
size: -
J: TRBJ1-2
D: -

DNA: TGTGCCAGCAGTTATTCGTGGGGGGGCACAGATACGCAGTATTTT
CDR3: CASSYSWGGTDTQYF
length: 15
V: TRBV6-2/TRBV6-3
size: -
J: TRBJ2-3
D: -

DNA: TGTGCCAGCAGCCAACTTCGGGTCGGGAAGAATGAAAAACTGTTTTTT
CDR3: CASSQLRVGKNEKLFF
length: 16
V: TRBV7-8
size: -
J: TRBJ1-4
D: -

DNA: TGTGCCACCAGCGCGACAGTCGAGCAGTACTTC
CDR3: CATSATVEQYF
length: 11
V: TRBV15
size: -
J: TRBJ2-7
D: -

DNA: TGTGCCAGCACCGATACTGCTAGGAGTAATGAAAAACTGTTTTTT
CDR3: CASTDTARSNEKLFF
length: 15
V: TRBV25-1
size: -
J: TRBJ1-4
D: -

DNA: TGTGCCAGCCGGGACAGGGGTGAAGATACGCAGTATTTT
CDR3: CASRDRGEDTQYF
length: 13
V: TRBV19
size: -
J: TRBJ2-3
D: TRBD1

DNA: TGCAGCGTTCTCCCCGCGTATGGCTACACCTTC
CDR3: CSVLPAYGYTF
length: 11
V: TRBV29-1
size: -
J: TRBJ1-2
D: -

DNA: TGTGCCAGCAGGCCCCTGGAGGCTAGCGGGGCCAAAAACATTCAGTACTTC
CDR3: CASRPLEASGAKNIQYF
length: 17
V: TRBV2
size: -
J: TRBJ2-4
D: TRBD2

DNA: TGTGCCAGCAGTTCGGGTGCCCAAGAGACCCAGTACTTC
CDR3: CASSSGAQETQYF
length: 13
V: TRBV28
size: -
J: TRBJ2-5
D: -

DNA: TGTGCCAGCAGCGGGGGACTTTCAACCGGTGGCTACACCTTC
CDR3: CASSGGLSTGGYTF
length: 14
V: TRBV5-4
size: -
J: TRBJ1-2
D: -

DNA: TGTGCCAGCAGCTCAAGTGAGCCCTCGGACAGGGGATACGAGCAGTACTTC
CDR3: CASSSSEPSDRGYEQYF
length: 17
V: TRBV11-3
size: -
J: TRBJ2-7
D: TRBD1

DNA: TGTGCCAGCAGCTTGACGGGACTACTAATCAATGAGCAGTTCTTC
CDR3: CASSLTGLLINEQFF
length: 15
V: TRBV5-8
size: -
J: TRBJ2-1
D: TRBD2

DNA: TGTGCCAGCAGTTCATATACAGGGTTTTTGCCGTACTTC
CDR3: CASSSYTGFLPYF
length: 13
V: TRBV6-2/TRBV6-3
size: -
J: TRBJ2-7
D: -

DNA: TGTGCCAGCTCACTCAGCAGGGACTATGGCTACACCTTC
CDR3: CASSLSRDYGYTF
length: 13
V: TRBV18
size: -
J: TRBJ1-2
D: -

DNA: TGTGCCAGCAGCTCCCGGGACAGTGCTACTTCTAACTATGGCTACACCTTC
CDR3: CASSSRDSATSNYGYTF
length: 17
V: TRBV7-2
size: -
J: TRBJ1-2
D: TRBD1

DNA: TGCGCCAGCAGTGAGGGGGACAGGGTCGAAGCTTTCTTT
CDR3: CASSEGDRVEAFF
length: 13
V: TRBV10-2
size: few
J: TRBJ1-1
D: TRBD1

DNA: TGCGCCAGCAGCGTAGACAGGTCCCATCAGCCCCAGCATTTT
CDR3: CASSVDRSHQPQHF
length: 14
V: TRBV4-1
size: once
J: TRBJ1-5
D: -

DNA: TGCGCCAGCAGCTTGGACAGGGTCCCCTCCTACGAGCAGTACTTC
CDR3: CASSLDRVPSYEQYF
length: 15
V: TRBV5-1
size: -
J: TRBJ2-7
D: -

DNA: TGTGCCAGTAGTATCAATCCTGCGGGGTATTCTGTGCTCTTC
CDR3: CASSINPAGYSVLF
length: 14
V: TRBV19
size: -
J: TRBJ2-1
D: -

DNA: TGTGCCAGCAGCTTATGGCGGGAGAACACTGAAGCTTTCTTT
CDR3: CASSLWRENTEAFF
length: 14
V: TRBV7-2
size: -
J: TRBJ1-1
D: -

DNA: TGTGCCAGCAGTTACTCGACGGAGTACCTACCCTACGAGCAGTACTTC
CDR3: CASSYSTEYLPYEQYF
length: 16
V: TRBV6-2/TRBV6-3
size: -
J: TRBJ2-7
D: -

DNA: TGTGCCAGCAGAACCGGGACTAGCGGTTACAATGAGCAGTTCTTC
CDR3: CASRTGTSGYNEQFF
length: 15
V: TRBV7-2
size: -
J: TRBJ2-1
D: TRBD2

DNA: TGTGCCAGCAGCCAAGTTTATCAGGGGACTGAAGCTTTCTTT
CDR3: CASSQVYQGTEAFF
length: 14
V: TRBV3-1/TRBV3-2
size: -
J: TRBJ1-1
D: -

DNA: TGCAGCGTTGCGGACAGGGCCCAAGAGACCCAGTACTTC
CDR3: CSVADRAQETQYF
length: 13
V: TRBV29-1
size: -
J: TRBJ2-5
D: TRBD1

DNA: TGTGCCAGCAGCAAAAAGAGAACAGGGAAAGTTGAGACCCAGTACTTC
CDR3: CASSKKRTGKVETQYF
length: 16
V: TRBV7-3
size: few
J: TRBJ2-5
D: -

DNA: TGTGCCAGCAGTTTATACGGATCCGCGGGGGACTATGGCTACACCTTC
CDR3: CASSLYGSAGDYGYTF
length: 16
V: TRBV28
size: -
J: TRBJ1-2
D: -

DNA: TGTGCCAGCAGCCAAGACGTGACCCCGGGGACCCAGTACTTC
CDR3: CASSQDVTPGTQYF
length: 14
V: TRBV3-1/TRBV3-2
size: -
J: TRBJ2-5
D: -

DNA: TGTGCCAGCAGTGGTAGGGGAGAGACCCAGTACTTC
CDR3: CASSGRGETQYF
length: 12
V: TRBV28
size: -
J: TRBJ2-5
D: -

DNA: TGCGCCAGCGCGACAGGACCCTTTCCCTACGAGCAGTACTTC
CDR3: CASATGPFPYEQYF
length: 14
V: TRBV5-1
size: few
J: TRBJ2-7
D: -

DNA: TGTGCCAGCCGCTCGGGCAATGAGCAGTTCTTC
CDR3: CASRSGNEQFF
length: 11
V: TRBV21-1
size: -
J: TRBJ2-1
D: -

DNA: TGTGCCAGCAGCTTAGGACAAGGAACAGGGGTCTCTGGAAACACCATATATTTT
CDR3: CASSLGQGTGVSGNTIYF
length: 18
V: TRBV7-6
size: few
J: TRBJ1-3
D: TRBD1

DNA: TGCAGTGCTAGTACGGGGAACTATGGCTACACCTTC
CDR3: CSASTGNYGYTF
length: 12
V: TRBV20-1
size: -
J: TRBJ1-2
D: -

DNA: TGCAGTGCTCGGGGACAGGCTGAAGCTTTCTTT
CDR3: CSARGQAEAFF
length: 11
V: TRBV20-1
size: few
J: TRBJ1-1
D: TRBD1

DNA: TGTGCCATCAAGGAGGACCTCCGGGGGGAAGAGACCCAGTACTTC
CDR3: CAIKEDLRGEETQYF
length: 15
V: TRBV10-3
size: -
J: TRBJ2-5
D: TRBD2

DNA: TGTGCCTGGAGACCCGACTATATGTCTGGAAACACCATATATTTT
CDR3: CAWRPDYMSGNTIYF
length: 15
V: TRBV30
size: -
J: TRBJ1-3
D: -

DNA: TGTGCCAGCAGCCAAGGTCGGGGGCGGGTGCGGGAGCTTTACAATGAGCAGTTCTTC
CDR3: CASSQGRGRVRELYNEQFF
length: 19
V: TRBV3-1/TRBV3-2
size: -
J: TRBJ2-1
D: -

DNA: TGTGCCAGCAGTGACAAGGGACAGGGGTATAGCAATCAGCCCCAGCATTTT
CDR3: CASSDKGQGYSNQPQHF
length: 17
V: TRBV2
size: once
J: TRBJ1-5
D: TRBD1